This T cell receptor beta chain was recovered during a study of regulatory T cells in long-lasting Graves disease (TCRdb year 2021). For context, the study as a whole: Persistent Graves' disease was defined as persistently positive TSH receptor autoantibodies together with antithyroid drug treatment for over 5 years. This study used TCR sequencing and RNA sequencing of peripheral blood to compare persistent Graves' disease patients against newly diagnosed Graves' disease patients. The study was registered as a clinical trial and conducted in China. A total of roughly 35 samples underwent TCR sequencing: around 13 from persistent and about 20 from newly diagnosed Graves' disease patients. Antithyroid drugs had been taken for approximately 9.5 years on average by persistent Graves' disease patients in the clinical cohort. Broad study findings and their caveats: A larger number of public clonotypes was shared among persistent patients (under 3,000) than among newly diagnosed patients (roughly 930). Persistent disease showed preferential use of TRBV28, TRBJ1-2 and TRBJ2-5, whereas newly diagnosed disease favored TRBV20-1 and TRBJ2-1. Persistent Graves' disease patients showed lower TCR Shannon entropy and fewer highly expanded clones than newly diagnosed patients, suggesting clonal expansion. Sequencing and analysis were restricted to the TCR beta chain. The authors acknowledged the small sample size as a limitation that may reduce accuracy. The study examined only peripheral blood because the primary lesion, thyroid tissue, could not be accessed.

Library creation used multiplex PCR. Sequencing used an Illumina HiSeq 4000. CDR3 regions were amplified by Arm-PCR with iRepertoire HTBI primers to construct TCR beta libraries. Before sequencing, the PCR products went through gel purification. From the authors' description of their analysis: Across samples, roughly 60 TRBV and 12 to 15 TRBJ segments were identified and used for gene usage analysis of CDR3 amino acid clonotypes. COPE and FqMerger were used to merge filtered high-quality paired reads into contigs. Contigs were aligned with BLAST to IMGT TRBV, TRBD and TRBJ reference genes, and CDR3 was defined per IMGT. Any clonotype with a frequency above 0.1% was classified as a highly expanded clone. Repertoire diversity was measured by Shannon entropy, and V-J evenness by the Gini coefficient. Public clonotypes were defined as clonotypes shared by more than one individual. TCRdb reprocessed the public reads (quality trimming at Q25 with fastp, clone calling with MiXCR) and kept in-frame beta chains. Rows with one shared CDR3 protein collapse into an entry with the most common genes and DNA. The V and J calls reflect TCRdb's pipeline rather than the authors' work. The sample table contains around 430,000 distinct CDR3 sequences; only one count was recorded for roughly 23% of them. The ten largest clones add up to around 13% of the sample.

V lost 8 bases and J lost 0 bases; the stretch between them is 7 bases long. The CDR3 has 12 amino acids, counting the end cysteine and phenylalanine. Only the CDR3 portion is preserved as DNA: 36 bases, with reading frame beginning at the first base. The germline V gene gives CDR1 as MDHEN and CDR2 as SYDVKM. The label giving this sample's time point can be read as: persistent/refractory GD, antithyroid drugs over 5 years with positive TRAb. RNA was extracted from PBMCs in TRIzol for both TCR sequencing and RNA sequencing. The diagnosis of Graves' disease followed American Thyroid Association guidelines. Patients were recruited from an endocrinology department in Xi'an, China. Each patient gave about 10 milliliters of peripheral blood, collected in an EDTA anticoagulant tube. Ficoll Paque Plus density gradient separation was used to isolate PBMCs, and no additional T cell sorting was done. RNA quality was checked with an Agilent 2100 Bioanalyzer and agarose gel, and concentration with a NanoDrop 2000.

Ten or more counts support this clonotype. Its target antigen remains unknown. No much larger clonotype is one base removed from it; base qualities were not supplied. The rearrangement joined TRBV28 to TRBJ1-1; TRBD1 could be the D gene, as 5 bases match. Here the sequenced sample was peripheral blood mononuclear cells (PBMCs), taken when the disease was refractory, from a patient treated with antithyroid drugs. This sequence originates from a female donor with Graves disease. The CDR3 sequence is CASLRVNTEAFF. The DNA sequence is TGTGCCAGCCTCAGGGTGAACACTGAAGCTTTCTTT.